This T cell receptor beta chain originates from a study of shared clonotypes between healthy human individuals. The study, taken as a whole, reports: The sampled material consisted only of blood, and tissue repertoires are likely to differ.

The CDR3 extends over 13 amino acids. Germline loops: CDR1 SNHLY, CDR2 FYNNEI. J gave up 4 bases and V 8 bases, and 7 bases lay outside the gene matches. TCRdb keeps only in-frame clones here, not all; method: immunoSEQ multiplex PCR. The data contain about 2.4 million clones, roughly 93% of them singletons. For this clone: The antigen is undetermined.

The sequenced material came from naive CD4+ T cells from PBMCs. Subset meaning: CD45RA+ positively selected. This receptor was identified in a man between 18 and 35 years old in good health. Some clones in this sample may be carry-over from other donors' samples. The chain employs TRBV2 and TRBJ2-7, with 8 positions matching TRBD1. In nucleotides, the CDR3 is TGTGCCAGCGCGGGACAGGCAAGATACGAGCAGTACTTC. Translation gives CASAGQARYEQYF.